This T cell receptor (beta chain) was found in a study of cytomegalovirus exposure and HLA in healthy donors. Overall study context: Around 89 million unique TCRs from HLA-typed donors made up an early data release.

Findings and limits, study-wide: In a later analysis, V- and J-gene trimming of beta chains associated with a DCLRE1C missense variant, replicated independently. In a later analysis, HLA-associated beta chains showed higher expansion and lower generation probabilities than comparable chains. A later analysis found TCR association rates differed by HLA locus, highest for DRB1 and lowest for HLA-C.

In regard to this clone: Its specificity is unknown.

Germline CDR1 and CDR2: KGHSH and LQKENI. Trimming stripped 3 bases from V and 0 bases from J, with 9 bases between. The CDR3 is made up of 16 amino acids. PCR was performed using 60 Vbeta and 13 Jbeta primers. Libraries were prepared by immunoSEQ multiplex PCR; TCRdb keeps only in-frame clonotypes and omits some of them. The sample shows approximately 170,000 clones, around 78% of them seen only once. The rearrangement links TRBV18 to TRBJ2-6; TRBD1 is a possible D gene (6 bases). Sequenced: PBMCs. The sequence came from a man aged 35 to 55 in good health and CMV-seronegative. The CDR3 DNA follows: TGTGCCAGCTCACCTGGACAGCCCTCTGGGGCCAACGTCCTGACTTTC. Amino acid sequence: CASSPGQPSGANVLTF.